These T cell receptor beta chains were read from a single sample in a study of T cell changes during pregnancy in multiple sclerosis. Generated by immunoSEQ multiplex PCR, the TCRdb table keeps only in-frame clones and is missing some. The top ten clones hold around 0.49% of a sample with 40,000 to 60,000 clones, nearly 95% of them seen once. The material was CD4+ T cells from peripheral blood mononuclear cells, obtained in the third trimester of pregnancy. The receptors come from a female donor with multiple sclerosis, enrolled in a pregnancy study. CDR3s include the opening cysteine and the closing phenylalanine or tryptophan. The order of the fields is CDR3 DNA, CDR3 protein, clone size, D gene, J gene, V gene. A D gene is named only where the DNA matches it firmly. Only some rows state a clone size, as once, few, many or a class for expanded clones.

DNA: TGTGCCAGTAGTAGACAAGCTTCGGAAAAACTGTTTTTT; CDR3: CASSRQASEKLFF; size: .; D: .; J: TRBJ1-4; V: TRBV19
DNA: TGTGCCAGCAGTTTAGAACTAGCGGGGGCCTACAATGAGCAGTTCTTC; CDR3: CASSLELAGAYNEQFF; size: once; D: TRBD2; J: TRBJ2-1; V: TRBV27
DNA: TGCGCCAGCAGCTCAGCGGGCGGCGGCACAGATACGCAGTATTTT; CDR3: CASSSAGGGTDTQYF; size: once; D: .; J: TRBJ2-3; V: TRBV5-1
DNA: TGTGCCAGCAGCTTAGGCCAGTGGGGGCCTAACTATGGCTACACCTTC; CDR3: CASSLGQWGPNYGYTF; size: .; D: .; J: TRBJ1-2; V: TRBV7-8
DNA: TGCGCCAGCAGCCACCACGGGACTTCGCAAGAGACCCAGTACTTC; CDR3: CASSHHGTSQETQYF; size: .; D: .; J: TRBJ2-5; V: TRBV4-1
DNA: TGTGCCAGCAGCTTGGGTTGGGACAGGGGGTCTTGGAACACTGAAGCTTTCTTT; CDR3: CASSLGWDRGSWNTEAFF; size: .; D: TRBD1; J: TRBJ1-1; V: TRBV5-5
DNA: TGTGCCAGCAGCTTGGAGCGGGGGGGCCGGAACTACGAGCAGTACTTC; CDR3: CASSLERGGRNYEQYF; size: .; D: TRBD2; J: TRBJ2-7; V: TRBV5-8
DNA: TGTGCCAGCAGTTCCAGGGCGGCCTCCTACGAGCAGTACTTC; CDR3: CASSSRAASYEQYF; size: once; D: .; J: TRBJ2-7; V: TRBV6-5
DNA: TGCGCCAGCAGCTTGGGTGCGACAGACAAGAACACTGAAGCTTTCTTT; CDR3: CASSLGATDKNTEAFF; size: .; D: .; J: TRBJ1-1; V: TRBV5-1
DNA: TGTGCCAGCTCACCAGGGGCGCGGACTGAAGCTTTCTTT; CDR3: CASSPGARTEAFF; size: .; D: .; J: TRBJ1-1; V: TRBV18
DNA: TGTGCCAGCAGCCTAGCGGGGAGGACAGATACGCAGTATTTT; CDR3: CASSLAGRTDTQYF; size: .; D: TRBD2; J: TRBJ2-3; V: TRBV11-1
DNA: TGTGCCAGCACCGAGGACAGTAGGACAGATACGCAGTATTTT; CDR3: CASTEDSRTDTQYF; size: .; D: .; J: TRBJ2-3; V: TRBV5-6
DNA: TGTGCCTCTCCTAGCGTAGGTGGAAACACCATATATTTT; CDR3: CASPSVGGNTIYF; size: .; D: .; J: TRBJ1-3; V: TRBV30
DNA: TGTGCCAGCAGCCCCGGGGAGTGGGAAGAGACCCAGTACTTC; CDR3: CASSPGEWEETQYF; size: .; D: .; J: TRBJ2-5; V: TRBV16
DNA: TGTGCCAGCAGACTGGGGCGGAACTATGGCTACACCTTC; CDR3: CASRLGRNYGYTF; size: .; D: .; J: TRBJ1-2; V: TRBV5-6
DNA: TGTGCCAGTAGTATCTTGTTGGGGGGGCAATACGAGCAGTACTTC; CDR3: CASSILLGGQYEQYF; size: .; D: .; J: TRBJ2-7; V: TRBV19
DNA: TGCGCCAGCAGTTCAGCCGGGACAGCAAAAGGGACCCAGTACTTC; CDR3: CASSSAGTAKGTQYF; size: .; D: TRBD1; J: TRBJ2-5; V: TRBV4-1
DNA: TGTGCCAGCGTAGACAGGGGTAATAACTATGGCTACACCTTC; CDR3: CASVDRGNNYGYTF; size: .; D: TRBD1; J: TRBJ1-2; V: TRBV6-5
DNA: TGTGCCAGCAGCTTCCCCCTGAGAGAGCACTACGAGCAGTACTTC; CDR3: CASSFPLREHYEQYF; size: once; D: .; J: TRBJ2-7; V: TRBV5-5
DNA: TGTGCCAGCAGCTCAGGACGACAGGCCTACTCTGGAAACACCATATATTTT; CDR3: CASSSGRQAYSGNTIYF; size: .; D: .; J: TRBJ1-3; V: TRBV5-6
DNA: TGTGCCAGCAGCGAAGGGCAGCGGGGGGTCGGAAACACCGGGGAGCTGTTTTTT; CDR3: CASSEGQRGVGNTGELFF; size: .; D: TRBD2; J: TRBJ2-2; V: TRBV6-1
DNA: TGTGCCAGCAGCTCCTTGGAGCCCTATTTAGCTTTCTTT; CDR3: CASSSLEPYLAFF; size: .; D: .; J: TRBJ1-1; V: TRBV7-9
DNA: TGTGCCAGCAGTTACGAAGCAGGGGGGAACACTGAAGCTTTCTTT; CDR3: CASSYEAGGNTEAFF; size: .; D: TRBD1; J: TRBJ1-1; V: TRBV6-5
DNA: TGTGCCAGCAGCCCCTCCACAGGGGCCCCTGAAGCTTTCTTT; CDR3: CASSPSTGAPEAFF; size: once; D: TRBD1; J: TRBJ1-1; V: TRBV7-6
DNA: TGTGCCAGCAGCCTCAGCGGGGGGGCCAACACCGGGGAGCTGTTTTTT; CDR3: CASSLSGGANTGELFF; size: .; D: TRBD2; J: TRBJ2-2; V: TRBV7-3
DNA: TGTGCCACCGCTACAGGGGATAGCAATCAGCCCCAGCATTTT; CDR3: CATATGDSNQPQHF; size: few; D: TRBD1; J: TRBJ1-5; V: TRBV10-3
DNA: TGCGCCAGCAGCTTGGCTCCGGGACAGACTGAAGCTTTCTTT; CDR3: CASSLAPGQTEAFF; size: .; D: TRBD1; J: TRBJ1-1; V: TRBV5-1
DNA: TGTGCCAGCAGCTTAGCGGGGGTAGGGGAGACCCAGTACTTC; CDR3: CASSLAGVGETQYF; size: .; D: .; J: TRBJ2-5; V: TRBV11-2
DNA: TGCAGCGTTGCTATTAGTCCCCAAGAGACCCAGTACTTC; CDR3: CSVAISPQETQYF; size: .; D: .; J: TRBJ2-5; V: TRBV29-1
DNA: TGTGCCAGCAGTTTGGGGGCGCTCTATACCTACGAGCAGTACTTC; CDR3: CASSLGALYTYEQYF; size: .; D: .; J: TRBJ2-7; V: TRBV27
DNA: TGTGCCAGCAGCTACCGGGAGAACCAGCCCCAGCATTTT; CDR3: CASSYRENQPQHF; size: .; D: .; J: TRBJ1-5; V: TRBV6-5
DNA: TGTGCCAGCAGCTTAGGTGGGAGGGCAACAGATACGCAGTATTTT; CDR3: CASSLGGRATDTQYF; size: .; D: TRBD2; J: TRBJ2-3; V: TRBV5-6
DNA: TGTGCCAGCAGCGTTGGGGTCGGGAGCTCCTACGAGCAGTACTTC; CDR3: CASSVGVGSSYEQYF; size: .; D: .; J: TRBJ2-7; V: TRBV9
DNA: TGTGCTAGCAGCCCACTAGCGGATAGCACAGATACGCAGTATTTT; CDR3: CASSPLADSTDTQYF; size: .; D: TRBD2; J: TRBJ2-3; V: TRBV7-7
DNA: TGCAGCGTTGGAGCCACAGCCTACTCAGATACGCAGTATTTT; CDR3: CSVGATAYSDTQYF; size: .; D: .; J: TRBJ2-3; V: TRBV29-1
DNA: TGTGCCAGCAGCCCAAGCGGGGGGACCTACAATGAGCAGTTCTTC; CDR3: CASSPSGGTYNEQFF; size: .; D: TRBD2; J: TRBJ2-1; V: TRBV11-3
DNA: TGTGCCAGCAGTGTCGATGACAGCCGCTATGGCTACACCTTC; CDR3: CASSVDDSRYGYTF; size: .; D: .; J: TRBJ1-2; V: TRBV2
DNA: TGTGCCAGCAGCTTTAGCGGGGGGAACTATGAGCAGTTCTTC; CDR3: CASSFSGGNYEQFF; size: .; D: TRBD2; J: TRBJ2-1; V: TRBV5-4
DNA: TGTGCCAGCTCACCACGGGACAGGGAAAATGAGCAGTTCTTC; CDR3: CASSPRDRENEQFF; size: .; D: TRBD1; J: TRBJ2-1; V: TRBV18
DNA: TGCGCCAGCAGCCAAGATTTCTCAGGGTACGAGGCCAACGTCCTGACTTTC; CDR3: CASSQDFSGYEANVLTF; size: once; D: .; J: TRBJ2-6; V: TRBV4-1